Shown below are 8 T cell receptor beta chains from a single sample sequenced in a study of blood T cells in healthy people across ages. PCR was performed a second time for about 7 to 12 cycles using a sample-barcoded 5' primer and a J-beta primer mix. TCRdb used MiXCR to reprocess the 5' RACE reads, holding one entry per CDR3 protein. The data contain 1.4 million or so distinct CDR3 sequences, about 42% of them seen just once; the ten biggest clones take up approximately 4%. Sample: blood. All receptors come from a woman between 18 and 30 years old in good health.

This CDR3 is CASSLFLWGYTF. The DNA of the CDR3 is TGTGCCAGCAGCTTGTTTTTGTGGGGCTACACCTTC. V usage is TRBV5-5 and J usage is TRBJ1-2; D remains unclear. Germline V gives CDR1 SGHKS, CDR2 YYEKEE (reference sequence). The CDR3 is 12 residues long. V lost 1 base and J 8 bases, leaving 9 bases between the germline ends.

This chain joins TRBV29-1 and TRBJ2-3, with unresolved D. Deletions cut 7 bases from V and 6 bases from J, with 14 bases between. The CDR3 is 12 residues long. Germline lookup yields CDR1 SQVTM and CDR2 ANQGSEA. This CDR3 is CSGTRELDTQYF. The CDR3 nucleotides read TGCAGCGGGACGCGCGAGCTTGATACGCAGTATTTT.

This clonotype was counted only a few times. The chain combines TRBV12-3 or TRBV12-4 with TRBJ2-5, with D tentatively TRBD2 (5 bases). The length of the CDR3 is 13 residues. Trimming left V 1 base short and J 10 bases short, with 13 bases between. This chain's CDR3 is CASSLGPKEDQYF. CDR3 in DNA: TGTGCCAGCAGTTTAGGACCAAAGGAGGACCAGTACTTC.

This clonotype has only a few counts. The chain recombines TRBV12-3 or TRBV12-4 with TRBJ2-1; TRBD1 aligns across 8 bases. This CDR3 contains 16 residues. The trim removed 3 bases at V and 5 bases at J, leaving 9 bases unmatched. The CDR3 sequence: CASSFLDRGPNNEQFF. The CDR3 nucleotides read TGTGCCAGCAGTTTCCTAGACAGGGGCCCTAACAATGAGCAGTTCTTC.

The rearrangement uses TRBV6-4 and TRBJ1-2, with D possibly TRBD1 on 6 matching bases. This CDR3 is built from 16 residues. Per the germline V gene, CDR1 is MRHNA and CDR2 is SNTAGT. Trimming removed 3 bases from V and 0 bases from J, with 14 bases in between. The CDR3: CASSEEGGGTNYGYTF. The CDR3 coding sequence is TGTGCCAGCAGTGAAGAGGGTGGGGGCACTAACTATGGCTACACCTTC.

This clonotype was observed a single time. This rearrangement joins TRBV7-2 to TRBJ1-4, with D uncertain. The CDR3 totals 15 residues. V was trimmed by 1 base and J by 7 bases, leaving 13 bases between them. CDR1 and CDR2 (germline): SGHTA, FQGNSA. The CDR3, as DNA: TGTGCCAGCAGCTTAGATCCAGGTCGTGGTGAAAAACTGTTTTTT. Amino acid sequence: CASSLDPGRGEKLFF. The complete variable domain, with remaining parts taken from reference TRBV7-2 and TRBJ1-4, reads GAGVSQSPSNKVTEKGKDVELRCDPISGHTALYWYRQSLGQGLEFLIYFQGNSAPDKSGLPSDRFSAERTGGSVSTLTIQRTQQEDSAVYLCASSLDPGRGEKLFFGSGTQLSVL.

Of note for this clonotype: The junction departs from the called germline gene at one end, perhaps through a read error. The CDR3, as DNA: TGTGCCCGGAGTGCCACTGGCGGGTTCATCGATGAGCAGTTCTTC. Its translation is CARSATGGFIDEQFF. V gene TRBV30 combines with J gene TRBJ2-1; TRBD2 might be the D (5 bases). CDR3 length: 15 residues. In germline, CDR1 is GTSNPN, CDR2 SVGIG (reference sequence).

J is TRBJ2-1 and V is TRBV20-1; no clear D. Trimming removed 1 base at V and 10 bases at J, with 14 bases between. The length of the CDR3 is 13 residues. CDR1 and CDR2 from the germline V gene are DFQATT and SNEGSKA (reference sequence). The CDR3 sequence: CSARAGQTYEQFF. As DNA, the CDR3 is TGCAGTGCTAGAGCAGGCCAGACCTACGAGCAGTTCTTC.